The entry below describes one T cell receptor (beta chain). Its antigen remains unknown. Libraries were prepared by immunoSEQ multiplex PCR; TCRdb keeps only in-frame clonotypes and omits some of them. The sample consists of fewer than 150,000 clones, around 91% of them appearing once. The source of the sample is a study of T cell responses to AZD1222 COVID-19 vaccine. Study-level findings and limits: Donors were mostly white British, more females; clonal diversity possibly underestimated. Elevations in Spike-specific TCR breadth and depth followed administration of two AZD1222 doses.

V lost 3 bases and J lost 2; bases outside the gene matches: 0. The CDR3 has 14 amino acids. The germline V gene encodes CDR1 KGHSH and CDR2 LQKENI. V usage is TRBV18 and J usage is TRBJ1-3; TRBD1 matches at 8 bases. The specimen was peripheral blood, collected 28 days after the second AZD1222 dose. The receptor was isolated from an adult who received the AZD1222 COVID-19 vaccine. The CDR3 here is CASSPTGAGNTIYF. The CDR3 DNA follows: TGTGCCAGCTCACCGACAGGGGCTGGAAACACCATATATTTT.